The following is a T cell receptor beta chain sequence with its context. The sample is drawn from a study of control samples from healthy donors and cancer patients. CDR1 is MNHEY and CDR2 is SVGAGI in the germline V gene. V shed 2 bases and J 7 bases; nucleotides not matched to a gene: 8. This CDR3 contains 15 residues. Here immunoSEQ multiplex PCR was the method, and the copy in TCRdb shows in-frame clones only, minus some. The sample consists of about 130,000 clones, 85% to 95% of them appearing once. The chain uses TRBV6-5 and TRBJ2-7; 10 bases match TRBD1. The sample taken for sequencing was PBMCs. The sequence was obtained from an elderly man with head and neck cancer. The DNA of the CDR3 is TGTGCCAGCAGTTACCGGAGACGGACAGGGGGAGAGCAGTACTTC. This translates into CASSYRRRTGGEQYF.